This passage covers 18 T cell receptor beta chains from one sample sequenced in a study of blood T cells in healthy people across ages. A second PCR of roughly 7 to 11 cycles used a sample-barcoded 5' primer and a J-beta primer mix. TCRdb re-called the 5' RACE reads through MiXCR, storing one row per CDR3 protein. The table has more than 550,000 distinct CDR3 sequences, about 20% seen once. The sequencing sample was made of blood. These receptor sequences come from a man in his sixties or seventies in good health.

The chain is built from TRBV28 and TRBJ2-5; 10 bases map to TRBD2. The trim removed 4 bases at V and 4 bases at J, leaving 9 bases unmatched. Germline values: CDR1 MDHEN, CDR2 SYDVKM. This CDR3 comprises 16 residues. CDR3 coding DNA: TGTGCCAGCAGTTCTCCTAGCGGGAGTCGGGGAGAGACCCAGTACTTC. This translates into CASSSPSGSRGETQYF.

The chain is built from TRBV20-1 and TRBJ2-5, with D maybe TRBD2 (5 bases). Germline CDR1 reads DFQATT; CDR2 reads SNEGSKA (reference sequence). The ends were cut back, 6 bases at V and 11 bases at J, with 13 bases in the middle. The CDR3 is made up of 10 amino acids. CDR3 amino acids: CSAIEGEQYF. CDR3 DNA: TGCAGTGCCATTGAGGGTGAGCAGTACTTC.

The chain combines TRBV30 with TRBJ1-2, with 10 positions matching TRBD1. V was pared by 1 base and J by 8 bases, with 7 bases of the junction left unmatched. The germline gives CDR1 GTSNPN, CDR2 SVGIG (reference sequence). This CDR3 has 14 residues. CDR3 coding DNA: TGTGCCTGGAGTGATGACAGGGGGCTTCAGGGCTACACCTTC. Protein product: CAWSDDRGLQGYTF.

This clonotype appeared many times. The chain joins TRBV20-1 to TRBJ1-2; possible D gene TRBD1, 6 bases. Germline CDR1 reads DFQATT; CDR2 reads SNEGSKA (reference sequence). This CDR3 is 16 amino acids long. V dropped 6 bases and J dropped 5 bases, with 25 bases sitting between them. CDR3 loop: CSAKDFSGALGYGYTF. The CDR3, as DNA: TGCAGTGCCAAAGACTTTTCGGGGGCCCTCGGGTATGGCTACACCTTC.

This clonotype was observed a few times. V is TRBV30 and J is TRBJ1-1; D not resolved. Trimming took 1 base from V and 11 from J, leaving 17 bases between them. CDR3 size: 13 residues. Germline V gives CDR1 GTSNPN, CDR2 SVGIG (reference sequence). CDR3: CAWSASLDDQAFF. The CDR3 DNA follows: TGTGCCTGGAGTGCCAGCCTTGACGACCAGGCTTTCTTT.

A few counts support this clonotype. This sequence joins TRBV5-8 and TRBJ2-5; possible D gene TRBD1, 6 bases. V gave up 3 bases and J gave up 7 bases, with 22 bases separating them. Germline V gives CDR1 SGHTS, CDR2 YDEGEE. The CDR3 contains 16 residues. CDR3 region: CASSSNREPGPGTQYF. In DNA form, the CDR3 reads TGTGCCAGCAGCTCTAACAGGGAACCCGGTCCGGGGACCCAGTACTTC.

The chain joins TRBV6-5 to TRBJ1-2; 8 positions agree with TRBD1. Per germline, CDR1 MNHEY and CDR2 SVGAGI. This CDR3 region has 13 residues. Trimming removed 7 bases from V and 2 bases from J; junction bases left unmatched: 3. The CDR3 DNA reads as TGTGCCAGCACTCACAGGGGGAACTATGGCTACACCTTC. Amino acid sequence: CASTHRGNYGYTF.

This CDR3 reads CASSFVARLGADTQYF. The CDR3 DNA is TGTGCCAGCAGCTTCGTGGCTCGACTAGGTGCGGATACGCAGTATTTT. This chain joins TRBV5-4 and TRBJ2-3; D possibly corresponds to TRBD2 (6 bases). V lost 2 bases and J lost 6, with 19 bases in between. Germline-derived CDR1 and CDR2 are SGHNT and YYREEE (reference sequence). The CDR3 totals 16 residues.

This clonotype was seen a few times. Its ends do not fully match the called genes, so a read error is possible. The genes are TRBV24-1 and TRBJ2-2; a weak D match, TRBD1 (6 bases). Germline V gene data show CDR1 as KGHDR and CDR2 as SFDVKD. The length of the CDR3 is 15 residues. The CDR3 DNA follows: TGTGTCACCAGTGTAGGGGGAATGAACACCGGGGAGCTGTTTTTT. This encodes CVTSVGGMNTGELFF.

CDR3 amino acids: CASSPGTQNIQYF. The DNA of the CDR3 is TGTGCCAGCAGCCCCGGGACTCAAAACATTCAGTACTTC. The gene calls are TRBV3-1 and TRBJ2-4; D possibly corresponds to TRBD2 (6 bases). Germline V CDR1 and CDR2: LGHDT, YNNKEL (reference sequence). The CDR3 is made up of 13 amino acids. The V end lost 4 bases, the J end lost 5 bases, and 9 bases lay between the germline ends. The whole variable domain, remainder taken from reference TRBV3-1 and TRBJ2-4, is DTAVSQTPKYLVTQMGNDKSIKCEQNLGHDTMYWYKQDSKKFLKIMFSYNNKELIINETVPNRFSPKSPDKAHLNLHINSLELGDSAVYFCASSPGTQNIQYFGAGTRLSVL.

The chain links TRBV7-8 to TRBJ1-2; 7 positions agree with TRBD1. V lost 4 bases, J lost 4 bases, and 15 bases stayed unmatched. Germline V gene lookup returns CDR1 SGHVS and CDR2 FQNEAQ. This CDR3 spans 17 amino acids. The CDR3 region is CASSSDWTGGARYGYTF. The CDR3 DNA is TGTGCCAGCAGCTCCGACTGGACAGGAGGGGCTCGCTATGGCTACACCTTC.

This clonotype turned up a few times. One end of the junction varies from germline; a read error may be responsible. The rearrangement links TRBV7-2 to TRBJ2-3, with D uncertain. In germline, CDR1 is SGHTA, CDR2 FQGNSA. There are 15 residues in the CDR3. CDR3 sequence (DNA): TGTGCCAGCAGCTCCATCGGTCTGTCCACAGCTACGCAGTATTTT. Protein: CASSSIGLSTATQYF.

This clonotype has just a few counts. This chain joins TRBV7-6 and TRBJ1-1; no clear D. Trimming left V 1 base short and J 7 bases short, with 13 bases between. The CDR3 spans 14 residues. Germline-derived CDR1 and CDR2 are SGHVS and FNYEAQ. As DNA, the CDR3 is TGTGCCAGCAGCTTAGTAGCGGAGCTAGGTGAAGCTTTCTTT. Residues: CASSLVAELGEAFF.

This clonotype came up a few times. The V gene is TRBV29-1, the J gene TRBJ2-3, with a possible D match to TRBD1 (5 bases). Germline V gives CDR1 SQVTM, CDR2 ANQGSEA. Trimming shortened V by 4 bases and J by 0 bases, and 8 bases separated the two germline ends. This CDR3 comprises 13 residues. CDR3: CSVAQGSTDTQYF. The DNA for the CDR3 is TGCAGCGTTGCGCAGGGAAGCACAGATACGCAGTATTTT.

The chain's CDR3 is CASSQGWDSSEQYF. CDR3 sequence (DNA): TGTGCCAGCAGCCAAGGGTGGGACAGCTCAGAGCAGTACTTC. This chain connects TRBV3-1 to TRBJ2-1, with 7 bases that match TRBD1. Judging by the DNA end, TRBJ2-7 fits better; the J call may be wrong. Germline CDR1 reads LGHDT; CDR2 reads YNNKEL (reference sequence). This CDR3 contains 14 residues.

This clonotype was found once. One end of the junction fails to match germline, which may point to a read error. The chain joins TRBV4-1 to TRBJ1-4, with TRBD1 matching 8 bases. The CDR3 sequence is 15 residues long. Germline-derived CDR1 and CDR2 are MGHRA and YSYEKL. This CDR3 is CASSRRGQVNEKLFF. CDR3 DNA sequence: TGCGCCAGTAGCCGGAGGGGACAGGTGAATGAAAAACTGTTTTTT.

The J gene is TRBJ1-2, the V gene TRBV20-1; the D is unclear. CDR1 is DFQATT, CDR2 SNEGSKA, per germline (reference sequence). Trimming pared 1 base from V and 4 bases from J, leaving 13 bases between. The CDR3 extends over 14 amino acids. The CDR3 loop is CSARAGEAGYGYTF. For the CDR3, the DNA is TGCAGTGCTAGAGCCGGCGAGGCGGGCTATGGCTACACCTTC.

This clonotype showed up many times. The genes are TRBV12-3 or TRBV12-4 and TRBJ1-5, with 7 nucleotides matching TRBD1. CDR3 length: 12 residues. V was clipped by 6 bases and J by 9 bases; unmatched bases: 5. The CDR3 nucleotides read TGTGCCAGCAGCCAGGGGGGGCTGCCCCAGCATTTT. As protein: CASSQGGLPQHF.